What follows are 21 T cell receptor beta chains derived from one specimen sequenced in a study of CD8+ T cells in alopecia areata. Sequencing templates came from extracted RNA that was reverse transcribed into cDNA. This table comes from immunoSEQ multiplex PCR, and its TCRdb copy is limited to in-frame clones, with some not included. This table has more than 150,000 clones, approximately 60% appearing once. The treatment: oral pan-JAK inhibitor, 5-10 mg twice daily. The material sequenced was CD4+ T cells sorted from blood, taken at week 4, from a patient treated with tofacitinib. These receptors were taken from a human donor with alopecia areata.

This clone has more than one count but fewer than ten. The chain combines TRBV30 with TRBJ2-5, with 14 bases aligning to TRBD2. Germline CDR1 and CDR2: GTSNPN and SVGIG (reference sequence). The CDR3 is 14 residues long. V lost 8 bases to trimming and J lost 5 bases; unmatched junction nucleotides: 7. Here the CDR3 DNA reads TGTGCCCAGACTAGCGGGGGGGCCGTGGAGACCCAGTACTTC. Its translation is CAQTSGGAVETQYF.

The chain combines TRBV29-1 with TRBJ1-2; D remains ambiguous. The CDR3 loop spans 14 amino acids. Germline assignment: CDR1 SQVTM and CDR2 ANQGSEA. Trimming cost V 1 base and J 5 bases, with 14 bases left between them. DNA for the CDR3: TGCAGCGTTGAAGGAAGCGGCAGGCTTTATGGCTACACCTTC. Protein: CSVEGSGRLYGYTF.

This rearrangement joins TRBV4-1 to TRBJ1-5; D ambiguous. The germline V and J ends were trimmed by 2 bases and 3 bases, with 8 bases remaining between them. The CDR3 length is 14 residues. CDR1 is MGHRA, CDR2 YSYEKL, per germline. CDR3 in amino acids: CASSQINFNQPQHF. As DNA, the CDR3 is TGCGCCAGCAGCCAAATTAACTTCAATCAGCCCCAGCATTTT.

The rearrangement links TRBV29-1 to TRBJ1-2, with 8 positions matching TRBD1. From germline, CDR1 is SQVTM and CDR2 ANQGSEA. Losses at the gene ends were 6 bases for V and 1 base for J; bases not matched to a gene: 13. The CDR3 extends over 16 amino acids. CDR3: CSVWGTGGSDNYGYTF. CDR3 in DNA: TGCAGCGTGTGGGGGACAGGCGGATCCGATAACTATGGCTACACCTTC.

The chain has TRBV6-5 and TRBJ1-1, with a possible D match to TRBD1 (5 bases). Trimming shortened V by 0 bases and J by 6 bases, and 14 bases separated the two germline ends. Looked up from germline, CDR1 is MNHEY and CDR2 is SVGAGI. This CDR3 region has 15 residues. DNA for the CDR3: TGTGCCAGCAGTTACTCTAGCAGGGAGGGTGCTGAAGCTTTCTTT. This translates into CASSYSSREGAEAFF.

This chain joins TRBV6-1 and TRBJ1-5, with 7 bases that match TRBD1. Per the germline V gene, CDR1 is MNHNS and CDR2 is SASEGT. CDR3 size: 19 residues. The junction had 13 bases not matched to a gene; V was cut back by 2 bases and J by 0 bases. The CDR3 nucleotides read TGTGCCAGCAGTGAACAGGGTCCCACAGGGGAATATAGCAATCAGCCCCAGCATTTT. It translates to CASSEQGPTGEYSNQPQHF.

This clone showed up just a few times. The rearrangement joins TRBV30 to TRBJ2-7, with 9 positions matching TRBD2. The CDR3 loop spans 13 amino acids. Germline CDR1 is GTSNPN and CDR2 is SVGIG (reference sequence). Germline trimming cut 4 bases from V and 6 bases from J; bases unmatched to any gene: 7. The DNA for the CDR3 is TGTGCCTGGATTGGGGTAGCGGGGGTCGAGCAGTACTTC. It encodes CAWIGVAGVEQYF.

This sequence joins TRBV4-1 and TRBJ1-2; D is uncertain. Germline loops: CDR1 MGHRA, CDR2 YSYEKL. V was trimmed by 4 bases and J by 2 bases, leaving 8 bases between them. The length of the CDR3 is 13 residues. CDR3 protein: CASSPGSNYGYTF. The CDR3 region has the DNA TGCGCCAGCAGCCCCGGCTCCAACTATGGCTACACCTTC.

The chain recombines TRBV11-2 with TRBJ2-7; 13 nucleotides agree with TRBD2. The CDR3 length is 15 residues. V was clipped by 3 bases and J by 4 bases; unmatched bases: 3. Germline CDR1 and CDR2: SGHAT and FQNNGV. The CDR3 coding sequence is TGTGCCAGCAGCTTTACTAGCGGGGGGGCGTACGAGCAGTACTTC. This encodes CASSFTSGGAYEQYF.

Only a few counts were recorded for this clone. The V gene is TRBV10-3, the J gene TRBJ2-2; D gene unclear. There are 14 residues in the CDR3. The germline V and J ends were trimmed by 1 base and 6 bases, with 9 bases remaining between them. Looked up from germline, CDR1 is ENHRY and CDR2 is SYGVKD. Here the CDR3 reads CAISEFQSAGELFF. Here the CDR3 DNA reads TGTGCCATCAGTGAGTTCCAGTCGGCCGGGGAGCTGTTTTTT.

The CDR3 DNA is TGTGCCAGCAGAGATGACGAACAGGGAAGGGGCTACACCTTC. Its protein is CASRDDEQGRGYTF. The rearrangement links TRBV6-5 to TRBJ1-2; a weak D match, TRBD1 (6 bases). There are 14 residues in the CDR3. V was clipped by 6 bases and J by 8 bases, with 19 bases between them. CDR1 is MNHEY and CDR2 is SVGAGI in the germline V gene.

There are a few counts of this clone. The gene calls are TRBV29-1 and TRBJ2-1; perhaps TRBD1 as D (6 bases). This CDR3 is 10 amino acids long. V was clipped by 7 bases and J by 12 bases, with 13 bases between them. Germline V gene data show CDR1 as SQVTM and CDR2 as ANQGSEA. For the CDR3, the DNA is TGCAGCGCCTCAGGGGATCGGCAGTTCTTC. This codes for CSASGDRQFF.

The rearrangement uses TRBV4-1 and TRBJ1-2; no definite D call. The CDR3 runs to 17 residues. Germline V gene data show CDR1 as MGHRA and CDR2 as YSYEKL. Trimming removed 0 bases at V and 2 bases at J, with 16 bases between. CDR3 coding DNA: TGCGCCAGCAGCCAAGAGGAGTTGGCAGTCTCCAACTATGGCTACACCTTC. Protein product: CASSQEELAVSNYGYTF.

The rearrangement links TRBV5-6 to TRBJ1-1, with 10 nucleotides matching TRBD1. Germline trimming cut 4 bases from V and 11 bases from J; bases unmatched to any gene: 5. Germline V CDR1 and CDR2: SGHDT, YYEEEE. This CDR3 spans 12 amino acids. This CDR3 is CASSRDRGRAFF. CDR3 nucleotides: TGTGCCAGCAGCCGGGACAGGGGTAGGGCTTTCTTT.

CDR3 in amino acids: CAWSSPGQGAGNTIYF. CDR3 bases: TGTGCCTGGAGTTCCCCGGGACAGGGGGCAGGAAACACCATATATTTT. This chain links TRBV30 with TRBJ1-3; the match to TRBD1 covers 12 bases. Germline values: CDR1 GTSNPN, CDR2 SVGIG (reference sequence). The CDR3 is 16 residues long. V lost 2 bases, J lost 4 bases, and 6 bases stayed unmatched.

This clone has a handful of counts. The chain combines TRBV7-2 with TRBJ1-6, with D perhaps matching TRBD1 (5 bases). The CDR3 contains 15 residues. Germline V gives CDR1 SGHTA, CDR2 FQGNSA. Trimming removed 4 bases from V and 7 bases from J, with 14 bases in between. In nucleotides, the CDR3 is TGTGCCAGCAGCTCCCAGGGCGGCGGCAATTCACCCCTCCACTTT. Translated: CASSSQGGGNSPLHF.

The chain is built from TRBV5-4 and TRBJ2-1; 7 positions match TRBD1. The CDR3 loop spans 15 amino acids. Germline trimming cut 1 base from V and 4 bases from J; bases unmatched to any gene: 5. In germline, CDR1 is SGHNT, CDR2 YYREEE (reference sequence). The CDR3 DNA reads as TGTGCCAGCAGCTTGTCGTCAGGGGGTTACAATGAGCAGTTCTTC. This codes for CASSLSSGGYNEQFF.

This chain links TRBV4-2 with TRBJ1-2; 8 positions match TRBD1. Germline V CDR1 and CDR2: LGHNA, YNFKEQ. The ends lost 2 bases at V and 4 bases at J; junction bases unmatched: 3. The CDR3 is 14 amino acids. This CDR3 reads CASSQLTGGYGYTF. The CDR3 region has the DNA TGTGCCAGCAGCCAACTCACAGGGGGCTATGGCTACACCTTC.

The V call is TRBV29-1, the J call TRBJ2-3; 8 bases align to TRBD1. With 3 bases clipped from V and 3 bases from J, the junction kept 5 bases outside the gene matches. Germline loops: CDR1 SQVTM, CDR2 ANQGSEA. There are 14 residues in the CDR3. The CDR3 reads CSVEDRDGTDTQYF. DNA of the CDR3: TGCAGCGTTGAGGACAGGGATGGTACAGATACGCAGTATTTT.

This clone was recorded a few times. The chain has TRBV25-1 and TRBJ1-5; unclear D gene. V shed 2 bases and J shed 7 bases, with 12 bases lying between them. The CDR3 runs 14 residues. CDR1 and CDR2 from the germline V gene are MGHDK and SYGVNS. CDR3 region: CASSEEGLGQPQHF. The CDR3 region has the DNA TGTGCCAGCAGTGAAGAGGGTCTGGGGCAGCCCCAGCATTTT.

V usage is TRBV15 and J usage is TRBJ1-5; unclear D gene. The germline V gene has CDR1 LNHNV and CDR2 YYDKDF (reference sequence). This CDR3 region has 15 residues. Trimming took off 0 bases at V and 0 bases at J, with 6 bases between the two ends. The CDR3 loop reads CATSRDRISNQPQHF. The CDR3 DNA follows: TGTGCCACCAGCAGAGATAGAATTAGCAATCAGCCCCAGCATTTT.